Listed below are T cell receptor beta chains from one sample, sequenced in a study of blood T cell repertoires in COVID-19. The assay was immunoSEQ multiplex PCR, and TCRdb's table has in-frame clones only and misses some. The sample contains some 100,000 clones, approximately 89% of which appear only once. Sequencing input: peripheral blood. The receptors were sampled from a man in his fifties or sixties with acute or convalescent COVID-19. CDR3s include the opening cysteine and the closing phenylalanine or tryptophan. The order of the fields is J gene, V gene, clone size, D gene, CDR3 protein, CDR3 DNA. The D gene is left open where the match is weak. Where a row states a size, it is once, few, many or the class of an expanded clone; other rows omit it.

TRBJ1-2 TRBV27 - - CASSPAVGRVNYGYTF TGTGCCAGCAGTCCAGCCGTCGGCAGGGTCAACTATGGCTACACCTTC
TRBJ1-1 TRBV10-1 - - CASNAGQQNTEAFF TGCGCCAGCAATGCAGGACAGCAGAACACTGAAGCTTTCTTT
TRBJ2-1 TRBV10-1 - - CASSLDRSSYNEQFF TGCGCCAGCAGCTTAGACAGAAGCTCCTACAATGAGCAGTTCTTC
TRBJ1-2 TRBV6-5 - - CASSYGRLGGYTF TGTGCCAGCAGTTACGGGAGGCTAGGGGGCTACACCTTC
TRBJ2-2 TRBV6-5 - TRBD1 CASTPNRGGTGELFF TGTGCCAGCACCCCTAACAGGGGCGGTACCGGGGAGCTGTTTTTT
TRBJ1-1 TRBV28 - - CASSSGTVGNTEAFF TGTGCCAGCAGCTCCGGGACTGTTGGCAACACTGAAGCTTTCTTT
TRBJ2-7 TRBV7-9 - TRBD2 CASSVTSGIAYEQYF TGTGCCAGCAGCGTCACTAGCGGGATAGCCTACGAGCAGTACTTC
TRBJ1-4 TRBV6-5 - - CASRGGQATNEKLFF TGTGCCAGCAGAGGAGGGCAAGCAACTAATGAAAAACTGTTTTTT
TRBJ2-7 TRBV19 - TRBD2 CASSRASGIIYEQYF TGTGCCAGTAGTCGAGCTAGCGGGATAATTTACGAGCAGTACTTC
TRBJ2-2 TRBV5-6 - - CASSLYSGLVNTGELFF TGTGCCAGCAGCTTGTATTCGGGACTCGTCAACACCGGGGAGCTGTTTTTT
TRBJ1-5 TRBV11-2 - - CASSLEVAGNQPQHF TGTGCCAGCAGCTTAGAAGTGGCTGGCAATCAGCCCCAGCATTTT
TRBJ2-5 TRBV11-2 - - CASSLVNQRETQYF TGTGCCAGCAGCTTAGTCAACCAGCGAGAGACCCAGTACTTC
TRBJ2-2 TRBV7-6 - TRBD1 CASSSDRVGELFF TGTGCCAGCAGCTCGGACAGGGTAGGGGAGCTGTTTTTT
TRBJ2-3 TRBV3-1/TRBV3-2 - - CASSQALSGTDTQYF TGTGCCAGCAGCCAAGCGTTGAGTGGCACAGATACGCAGTATTTT
TRBJ2-5 TRBV11-1 - TRBD1 CASSLNSGQGVETQYF TGTGCCAGCAGCTTAAACTCGGGACAGGGTGTCGAGACCCAGTACTTC
TRBJ2-4 TRBV19 - TRBD1 CASSNLVRGRGAKNIQYF TGTGCCAGTAGTAACCTAGTAAGGGGGCGCGGTGCCAAAAACATTCAGTACTTC
TRBJ2-2 TRBV25-1 - - CATRGGTNTGELFF TGTGCCACCCGAGGCGGAACGAACACCGGGGAGCTGTTTTTT
TRBJ1-5 TRBV19 - - CASSIRGHPNSNQPQHF TGTGCCAGTAGTATAAGGGGACACCCGAATAGCAATCAGCCCCAGCATTTT
TRBJ2-2 TRBV5-1 - TRBD2 CASSPTSGYTGELFF TGCGCCAGCAGCCCGACTAGCGGGTACACCGGGGAGCTGTTTTTT
TRBJ1-3 TRBV10-3 few - CALRVGRDSGNTIYF TGTGCCCTCCGGGTTGGTCGGGACTCTGGAAACACCATATATTTT
TRBJ1-1 TRBV14 - - CASSQGLSNTEAFF TGTGCCAGCAGCCAAGGACTGTCGAACACTGAAGCTTTCTTT
TRBJ2-5 TRBV15 - - CATSRDSKETQYF TGTGCCACCAGCAGGGACAGTAAAGAGACCCAGTACTTC
TRBJ1-1 TRBV6-5 once - CASSYRPGDTEAFF TGTGCCAGCAGTTACCGTCCAGGGGACACTGAAGCTTTCTTT
TRBJ2-5 TRBV19 - - CASSDYGRGEWETQYF TGTGCCAGTAGCGATTACGGCAGGGGGGAATGGGAGACCCAGTACTTC
TRBJ2-7 TRBV7-8 - TRBD2 CASSRGTSGTYEQYF TGTGCCAGCAGCCGAGGGACTAGCGGGACCTACGAGCAGTACTTC
TRBJ2-7 TRBV15 once - CATSGVQRAYEQYF TGTGCCACCAGTGGCGTGCAGCGCGCCTACGAGCAGTACTTC
TRBJ2-2 TRBV18 - TRBD2 CASSPLPGLAGANGELFF TGTGCCAGCTCACCCCTCCCGGGACTAGCGGGAGCAAACGGGGAGCTGTTTTTT
TRBJ2-7 TRBV10-3 - TRBD1 CAISEPGTGTYEQYF TGTGCCATCAGTGAGCCCGGGACAGGGACCTACGAGCAGTACTTC
TRBJ2-7 TRBV10-1 - TRBD2 CASSETGTSGPYEQYF TGCGCCAGCAGTGAGACTGGGACTAGCGGTCCCTACGAGCAGTACTTC
TRBJ2-7 TRBV6-5 - - CASSYSRGFYEQYF TGTGCCAGCAGTTACTCGCGGGGATTCTACGAGCAGTACTTC
TRBJ1-6 TRBV5-1 - - CASRKGGTANSPLHF TGCGCCAGCAGAAAGGGCGGGACGGCTAATTCACCCCTCCACTTT
TRBJ1-1 TRBV18 - - CASSTNRDTEALF TGTGCCAGCTCAACAAACAGGGACACTGAAGCCCTCTTT
TRBJ2-2 TRBV7-9 - TRBD1 CASSYRQGGTGELFF TGTGCCAGCAGCTATAGACAGGGCGGGACCGGGGAGCTGTTTTTT
TRBJ1-5 TRBV27 - - CASSSLAGGESQPQHF TGTGCCAGCAGTTCCCTTGCCGGAGGGGAGAGTCAGCCCCAGCATTTT
TRBJ2-1 TRBV6-1 - TRBD2 CASSESLAASYNEQFF TGTGCCAGCAGTGAGAGTCTAGCGGCCTCCTACAATGAGCAGTTCTTC
TRBJ2-1 TRBV11-3 - TRBD2 CASSSRTSGSFYNEQFF TGTGCCAGCAGCTCGAGGACTAGCGGGAGCTTTTACAATGAGCAGTTCTTC
TRBJ1-2 TRBV11-2 - TRBD1 CASSLQPGTAQSYTF TGTGCCAGCAGCTTACAACCCGGGACAGCTCAGAGCTACACCTTC
TRBJ1-6 TRBV5-1 - - CASSPGFSNSPLHF TGCGCCAGCAGCCCCGGGTTCTCTAATTCACCCCTCCACTTT
TRBJ2-2 TRBV7-8 once TRBD2 CASSFPGLAGTGELFF TGTGCCAGCAGCTTCCCTGGACTAGCGGGGACCGGGGAGCTGTTTTTT
TRBJ1-5 TRBV12-5 - - CASGFSSGSSNQPQHF TGTGCTAGTGGTTTTTCCTCCGGGTCTAGCAATCAGCCCCAGCATTTT
TRBJ2-3 TRBV9 - TRBD2 CASSVREGLLDTQYF TGTGCCAGCAGCGTGCGGGAGGGCCTTTTGGATACGCAGTATTTT
TRBJ2-7 TRBV23-1 - TRBD2 CASSQSMTSVSYEQYF TGCGCCAGCAGTCAATCGATGACTAGCGTGAGCTACGAGCAGTACTTC
TRBJ2-7 TRBV4-1 - TRBD1 CASSQAGTANYEQYF TGCGCCAGCAGCCAGGCCGGGACAGCGAATTACGAGCAGTACTTC
TRBJ2-1 TRBV5-1 - - CASSGGGAENEQFF TGCGCCAGCAGCGGAGGGGGCGCGGAGAATGAGCAGTTCTTC
TRBJ2-3 TRBV4-2 few TRBD2 CASSQDLASGRATQYF TGTGCCAGCAGCCAAGATCTTGCTAGCGGGAGAGCTACGCAGTATTTT
TRBJ1-5 TRBV6-5 - TRBD1 CASSGDRGRYQPQHF TGTGCCAGCAGCGGGGACAGGGGAAGATATCAGCCCCAGCATTTT
TRBJ1-1 TRBV19 once TRBD1 CASSTPGQANTEAFF TGTGCCAGTAGTACCCCGGGACAGGCGAACACTGAAGCTTTCTTT
TRBJ1-3 TRBV6-1 - - CASSEGHLSGNTIYF TGTGCCAGCAGTGAAGGACACCTCTCTGGAAACACCATATATTTT
TRBJ2-7 TRBV18 - - CASSPYEGEQYF TGTGCCAGCTCACCGTACGAGGGCGAGCAGTACTTC
TRBJ2-2 TRBV6-5 - - CASSKRFVGTGELFF TGTGCCAGCTCGAAGCGGTTCGTAGGGACCGGGGAGCTGTTTTTT
TRBJ2-7 TRBV6-1 once - CASSEDYYSYEQYF TGTGCCAGCAGTGAAGACTACTACTCCTACGAGCAGTACTTC
TRBJ2-1 TRBV2 once TRBD2 CASRGLADEQFF TGTGCCAGCAGAGGACTAGCCGATGAGCAGTTCTTC
TRBJ1-1 TRBV5-6 once - CASSSWGEYTEAFF TGTGCCAGCAGCTCTTGGGGGGAATACACTGAAGCTTTCTTT